A single sample is the source of the 9 T cell receptor beta chains below, sequenced in a study of blood T cell repertoires in COVID-19. The assay was immunoSEQ multiplex PCR, and TCRdb's table has in-frame clones only and misses some. This sample has some 340,000 clones, with approximately 90% found just once. Sequenced material: PBMCs or T cells enriched from blood (not recorded which). The source of these receptors is a woman in her twenties or thirties who had been exposed to COVID-19.

This chain connects TRBV5-1 to TRBJ2-7, with TRBD2 identical over 11 bases. CDR3 length: 15 amino acids. Per germline, CDR1 SGHRS and CDR2 YFSETQ. Unmatched junction bases numbered 6, after V lost 3 bases and J lost 4 bases. The CDR3 nucleotides read TGCGCCAGCAGCTCCGCTAGCGGGGGGCAATACGAGCAGTACTTC. Encoded protein: CASSSASGGQYEQYF. Variable domain in full (rest from reference TRBV5-1 and TRBJ2-7): KAGVTQTPRYLIKTRGQQVTLSCSPISGHRSVSWYQQTPGQGLQFLFEYFSETQRNKGNFPGRFSGRQFSNSRSEMNVSTLELGDSALYLCASSSASGGQYEQYFGPGTRLTVT.

J is TRBJ1-5 and V is TRBV6-5; 8 positions agree with TRBD1. The CDR3 spans 15 residues. Unmatched junction bases numbered 6, after V lost 8 bases and J lost 0 bases. Germline CDR1 reads MNHEY; CDR2 reads SVGAGI. The CDR3: CASGGTGYSNQPQHF. For the CDR3, the DNA is TGTGCCAGCGGGGGGACAGGTTATAGCAATCAGCCCCAGCATTTT.

The chain employs TRBV20-1 and TRBJ2-5; 9 bases are shared with TRBD1. V trimming: 4 bases; J trimming: 7 bases; junction bases outside the gene matches: 1. CDR1 DFQATT and CDR2 SNEGSKA come from the germline V gene (reference sequence). The CDR3 consists of 11 residues. CDR3 protein: CSAKGQGTQYF. The CDR3, as DNA: TGCAGTGCTAAGGGACAGGGGACCCAGTACTTC.

The genes are TRBV18 and TRBJ1-1; tentative D call: TRBD1 (5 bases). CDR3 length equals 13 residues. The V and J ends lost 6 bases and 1 base respectively, with 9 bases between them. Germline-derived CDR1 and CDR2 are KGHSH and LQKENI. The CDR3 sequence: CASSGGGNTEAFF. The DNA of the CDR3 is TGTGCCAGCTCTGGGGGGGGGAACACTGAAGCTTTCTTT.

Of note for this clone: Other DNA sequences in this sample translate to the same CDR3. The chain uses TRBV5-1 and TRBJ2-3; 7 bases are shared with TRBD2. Looked up from germline, CDR1 is SGHRS and CDR2 is YFSETQ. V was clipped by 0 bases and J by 1 base; unmatched bases: 2. The CDR3 consists of 15 residues. DNA for the CDR3: TGCGCCAGCAGCTTGGAGGGACTACGCACAGATACGCAGTATTTT. It codes for CASSLEGLRTDTQYF.

The chain links TRBV18 to TRBJ1-4, with 8 nucleotides matching TRBD1. Trimming took 3 bases from V and 8 from J; bases not matched to a gene: 8. Germline V CDR1 and CDR2: KGHSH, LQKENI. CDR3 length equals 15 residues. This CDR3 reads CASSPSRGLGEKLFF. The CDR3 nucleotides are TGTGCCAGCTCACCCTCCAGGGGGCTAGGAGAAAAACTGTTTTTT.

The chain uses TRBV7-3 and TRBJ1-2, with a weak D call TRBD1 (6 bases). The CDR3 is made up of 14 amino acids. Trimming stripped 5 bases from V and 8 bases from J, with 18 bases between. Germline values: CDR1 SGHTA, CDR2 FQGTGA. The CDR3 here is CASSPSVGAGGYTF. CDR3 in DNA: TGTGCCAGCAGCCCCTCGGTGGGGGCCGGGGGCTACACCTTC.

This chain joins TRBV7-2 and TRBJ1-2; D perhaps matches TRBD1 (6 bases). The CDR3 runs to 15 residues. In germline, CDR1 is SGHTA, CDR2 FQGNSA. V lost 0 bases and J lost 4, with 12 bases in between. The DNA for the CDR3 is TGTGCCAGCAGCTTAGCGGCAGGGGCGACCTATGGCTACACCTTC. It is translated as CASSLAAGATYGYTF.

The rearrangement joins TRBV7-3 to TRBJ2-3; D is unresolved. Trimming shortened V by 6 bases and J by 2 bases, and 3 bases separated the two germline ends. CDR1 is SGHTA, CDR2 FQGTGA, per germline. The CDR3 extends over 11 amino acids. The CDR3: CASSYTDTQYF. The CDR3 nucleotides are TGTGCCAGCAGTTACACAGATACGCAGTATTTT.